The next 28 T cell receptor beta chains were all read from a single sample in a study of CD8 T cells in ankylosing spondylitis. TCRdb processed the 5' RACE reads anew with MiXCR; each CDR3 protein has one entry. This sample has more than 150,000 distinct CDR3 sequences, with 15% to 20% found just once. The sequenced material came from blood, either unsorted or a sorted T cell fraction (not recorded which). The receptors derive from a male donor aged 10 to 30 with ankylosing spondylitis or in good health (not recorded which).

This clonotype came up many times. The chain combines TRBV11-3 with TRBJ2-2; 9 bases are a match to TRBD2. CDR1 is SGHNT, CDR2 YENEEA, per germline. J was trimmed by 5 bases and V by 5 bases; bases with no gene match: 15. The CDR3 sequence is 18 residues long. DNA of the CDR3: TGTGCCAGCAGCCCCCCCATGGGGCGGGAGGGCCGTACCGGGGAGCTGTTTTTT. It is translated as CASSPPMGREGRTGELFF.

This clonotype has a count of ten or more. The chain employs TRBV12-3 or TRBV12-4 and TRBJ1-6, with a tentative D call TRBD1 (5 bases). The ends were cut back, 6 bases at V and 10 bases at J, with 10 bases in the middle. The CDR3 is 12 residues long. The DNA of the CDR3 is TGTGCCAGCAGCAGAAGGGACTCACCCCTCCACTTT. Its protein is CASSRRDSPLHF.

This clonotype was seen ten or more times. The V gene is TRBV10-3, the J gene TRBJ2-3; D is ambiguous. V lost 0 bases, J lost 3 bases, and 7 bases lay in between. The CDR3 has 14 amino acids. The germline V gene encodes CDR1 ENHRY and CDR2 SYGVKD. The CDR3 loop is CAISESQVTDTQYF. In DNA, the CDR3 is TGTGCCATCAGTGAGTCGCAGGTTACAGATACGCAGTATTTT.

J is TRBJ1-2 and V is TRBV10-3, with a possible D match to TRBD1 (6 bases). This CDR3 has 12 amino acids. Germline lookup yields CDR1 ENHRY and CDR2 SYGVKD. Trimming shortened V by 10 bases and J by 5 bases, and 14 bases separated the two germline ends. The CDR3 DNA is TGTGCCACGACAGGAACCGTTTATGGCTACACCTTC. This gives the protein CATTGTVYGYTF.

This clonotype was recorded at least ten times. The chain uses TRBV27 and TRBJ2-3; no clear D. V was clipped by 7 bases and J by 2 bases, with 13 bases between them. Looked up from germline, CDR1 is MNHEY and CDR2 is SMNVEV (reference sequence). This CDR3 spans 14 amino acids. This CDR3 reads CASTGLSDTDTQYF. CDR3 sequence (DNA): TGTGCCAGCACTGGGTTATCCGACACAGATACGCAGTATTTT.

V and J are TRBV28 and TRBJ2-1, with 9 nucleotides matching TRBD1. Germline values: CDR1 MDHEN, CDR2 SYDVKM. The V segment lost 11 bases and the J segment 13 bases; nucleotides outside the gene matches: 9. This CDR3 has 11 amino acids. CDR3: CASGTGMGQFF. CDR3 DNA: TGTGCCTCCGGGACAGGGATGGGTCAGTTCTTC. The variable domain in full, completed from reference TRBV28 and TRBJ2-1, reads DVKVTQSSRYLVKRTGEKVFLECVQDMDHENMFWYRQDPGLGLRLIYFSYDVKMKEKGDIPEGYSVSREKKERFSLILESASTNQTSMYLCASGTGMGQFFGPGTRLTVL.

The CDR3 DNA reads TGTGCCAGCAGTTCCGGGAGCGGGCAGCCCCAGCATTTT. Protein: CASSSGSGQPQHF. The V gene is TRBV6-5, the J gene TRBJ1-5; D gene unclear. Trimming took off 4 bases at V and 7 bases at J, with 11 bases between the two ends. The CDR3 contains 13 residues. Germline CDR1 is MNHEY and CDR2 is SVGAGI.

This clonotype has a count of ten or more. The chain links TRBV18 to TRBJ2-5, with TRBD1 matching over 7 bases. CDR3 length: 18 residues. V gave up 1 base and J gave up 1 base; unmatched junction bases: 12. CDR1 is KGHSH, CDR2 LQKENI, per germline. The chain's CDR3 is CASSPRGSGQQTQETQYF. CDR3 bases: TGTGCCAGCTCACCACGGGGGTCGGGACAGCAGACCCAAGAGACCCAGTACTTC. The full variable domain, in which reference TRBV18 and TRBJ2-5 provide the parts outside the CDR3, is NAGVMQNPRHLVRRRGQEARLRCSPMKGHSHVYWYRQLPEEGLKFMVYLQKENIIDESGMPKERFSAEFPKEGPSILRIQQVVRGDSAAYFCASSPRGSGQQTQETQYFGPGTRLLVL.

The CDR3 protein is CSARDKGETGPYEQYV. CDR3 DNA sequence: TGCAGTGCTAGAGATAAGGGGGAGACAGGGCCCTACGAGCAGTACGTC. The V and J genes are TRBV20-1 and TRBJ2-7; 7 bases fit TRBD1. CDR1 DFQATT and CDR2 SNEGSKA come from the germline V gene (reference sequence). This CDR3 is 16 amino acids long. The ends lost 0 bases at V and 2 bases at J; junction bases unmatched: 10.

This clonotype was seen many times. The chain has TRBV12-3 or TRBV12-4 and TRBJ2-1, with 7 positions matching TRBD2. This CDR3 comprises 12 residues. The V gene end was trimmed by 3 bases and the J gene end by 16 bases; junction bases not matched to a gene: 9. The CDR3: CASSFERGLGFF. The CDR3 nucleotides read TGTGCCAGCAGTTTCGAGCGGGGCCTGGGCTTCTTC.

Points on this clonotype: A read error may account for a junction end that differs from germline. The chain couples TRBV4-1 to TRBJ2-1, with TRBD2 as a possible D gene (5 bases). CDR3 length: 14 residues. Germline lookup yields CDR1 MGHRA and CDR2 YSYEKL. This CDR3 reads CASSLPSGGNEQFF. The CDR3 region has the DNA TGCGCCAGCAGCCTCCCCTCAGGAGGCAATGAGCAATTCTTC.

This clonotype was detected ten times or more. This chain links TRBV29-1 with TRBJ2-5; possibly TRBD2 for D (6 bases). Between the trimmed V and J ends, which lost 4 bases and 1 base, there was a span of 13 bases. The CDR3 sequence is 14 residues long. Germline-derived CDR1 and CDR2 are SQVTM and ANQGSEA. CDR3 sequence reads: CSVALLAPQETQYF. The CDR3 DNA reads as TGCAGCGTTGCACTACTAGCACCCCAAGAGACCCAGTACTTC.

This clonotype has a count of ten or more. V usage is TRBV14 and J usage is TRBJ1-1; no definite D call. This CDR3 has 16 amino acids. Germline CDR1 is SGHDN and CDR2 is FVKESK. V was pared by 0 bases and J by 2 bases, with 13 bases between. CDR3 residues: CASSQEHMILNTEAFF. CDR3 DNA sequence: TGTGCCAGCAGCCAAGAGCATATGATTTTAAACACTGAAGCTTTCTTT.

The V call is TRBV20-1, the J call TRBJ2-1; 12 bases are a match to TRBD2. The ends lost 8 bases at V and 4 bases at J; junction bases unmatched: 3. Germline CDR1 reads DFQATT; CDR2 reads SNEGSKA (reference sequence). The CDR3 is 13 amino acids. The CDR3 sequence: CSTTSGRYNEQFF. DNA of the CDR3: TGCAGTACGACTAGCGGGAGATACAATGAGCAGTTCTTC.

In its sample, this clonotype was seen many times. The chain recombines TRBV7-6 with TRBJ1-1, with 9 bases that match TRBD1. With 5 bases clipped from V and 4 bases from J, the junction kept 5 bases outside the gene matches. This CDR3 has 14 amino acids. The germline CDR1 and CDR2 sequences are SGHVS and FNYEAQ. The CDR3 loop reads CASSPQGAVTEAFF. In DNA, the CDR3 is TGTGCCAGCAGCCCACAGGGGGCAGTCACTGAAGCTTTCTTT.

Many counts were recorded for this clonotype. CDR3 region: CASTGASSYNSPLHF. Written as DNA, the CDR3 is TGTGCCAGCACGGGGGCGAGCTCCTATAATTCACCCCTCCACTTT. J is TRBJ1-6 and V is TRBV6-5; D is possibly TRBD1 (6 bases). The CDR3 has 15 residues. Germline V CDR1 and CDR2: MNHEY, SVGAGI. Trimming cost V 7 bases and J 0 bases, with 10 bases left between them.

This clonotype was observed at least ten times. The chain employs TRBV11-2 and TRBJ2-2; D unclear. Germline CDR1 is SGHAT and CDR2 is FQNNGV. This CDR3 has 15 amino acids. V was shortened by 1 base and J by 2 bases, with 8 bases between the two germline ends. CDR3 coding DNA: TGTGCCAGCAGCTTAGTTGGGCTAAACACCGGGGAGCTGTTTTTT. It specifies CASSLVGLNTGELFF. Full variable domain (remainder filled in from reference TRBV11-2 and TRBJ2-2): EAGVAQSPRYKIIEKRQSVAFWCNPISGHATLYWYQQILGQGPKLLIQFQNNGVVDDSQLPKDRFSAERLKGVDSTLKIQPAKLEDSAVYLCASSLVGLNTGELFFGEGSRLTVL.

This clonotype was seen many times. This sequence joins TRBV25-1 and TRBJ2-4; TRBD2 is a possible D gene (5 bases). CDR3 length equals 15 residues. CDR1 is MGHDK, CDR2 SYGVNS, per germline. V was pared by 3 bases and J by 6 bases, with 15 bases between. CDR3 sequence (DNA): TGTGCCAGCAGTGAGGACGGGATCGTGAGAAACATTCAGTACTTC. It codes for CASSEDGIVRNIQYF.

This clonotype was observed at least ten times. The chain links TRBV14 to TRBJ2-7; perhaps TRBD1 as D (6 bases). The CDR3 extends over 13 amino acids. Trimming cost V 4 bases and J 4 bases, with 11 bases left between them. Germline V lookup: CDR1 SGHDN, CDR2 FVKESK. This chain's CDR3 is CASSRAQGYEQYF. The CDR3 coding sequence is TGTGCCAGCAGCCGAGCCCAGGGGTACGAGCAGTACTTC. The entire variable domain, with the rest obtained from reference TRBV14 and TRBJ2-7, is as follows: EAGVTQFPSHSVIEKGQTVTLRCDPISGHDNLYWYRRVMGKEIKFLLHFVKESKQDESGMPNNRFLAERTGGTYSTLKVQPAELEDSGVYFCASSRAQGYEQYFGPGTRLTVT.

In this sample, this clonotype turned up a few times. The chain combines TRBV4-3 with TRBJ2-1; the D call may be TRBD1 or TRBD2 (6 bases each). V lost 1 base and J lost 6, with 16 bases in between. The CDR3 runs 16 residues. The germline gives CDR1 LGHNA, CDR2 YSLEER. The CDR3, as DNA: TGCGCCAGCAGCCAAGTGGTTCGGGGGCTGGGCAATGAGCAGTTCTTC. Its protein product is CASSQVVRGLGNEQFF.

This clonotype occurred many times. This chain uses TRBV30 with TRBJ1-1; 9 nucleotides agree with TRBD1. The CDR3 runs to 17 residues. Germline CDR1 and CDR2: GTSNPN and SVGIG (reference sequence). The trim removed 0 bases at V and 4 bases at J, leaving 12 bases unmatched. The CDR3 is CAWSVRGQGLIGTEAFF. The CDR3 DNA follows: TGTGCCTGGAGTGTACGGGGACAGGGCCTTATCGGCACTGAAGCTTTCTTT.

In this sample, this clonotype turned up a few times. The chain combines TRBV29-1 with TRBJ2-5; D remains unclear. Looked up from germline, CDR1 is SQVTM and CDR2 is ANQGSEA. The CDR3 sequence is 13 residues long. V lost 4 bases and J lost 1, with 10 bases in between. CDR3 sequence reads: CSVGPVLQETQYF. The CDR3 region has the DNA TGCAGCGTTGGCCCAGTTCTCCAAGAGACCCAGTACTTC.

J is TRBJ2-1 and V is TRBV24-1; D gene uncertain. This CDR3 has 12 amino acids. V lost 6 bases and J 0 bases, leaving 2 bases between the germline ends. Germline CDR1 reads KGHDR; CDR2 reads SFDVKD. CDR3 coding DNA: TGTGCCACCAGTCGCTCCTACAATGAGCAGTTCTTC. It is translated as CATSRSYNEQFF.

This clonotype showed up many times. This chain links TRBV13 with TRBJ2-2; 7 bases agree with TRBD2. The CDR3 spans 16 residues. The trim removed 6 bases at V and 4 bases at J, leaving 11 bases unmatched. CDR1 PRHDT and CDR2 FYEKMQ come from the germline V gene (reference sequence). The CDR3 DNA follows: TGTGCCAGCAGAACCCAAGGGAGGGCCCGCACCGGGGAGCTGTTTTTT. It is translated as CASRTQGRARTGELFF.

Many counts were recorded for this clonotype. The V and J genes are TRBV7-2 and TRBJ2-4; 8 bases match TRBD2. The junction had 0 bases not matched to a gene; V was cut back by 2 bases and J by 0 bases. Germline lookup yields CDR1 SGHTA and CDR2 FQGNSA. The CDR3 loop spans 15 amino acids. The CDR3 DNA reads TGTGCCAGCAGCTTACTAGCGGGAGCCAAAAACATTCAGTACTTC. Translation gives CASSLLAGAKNIQYF.

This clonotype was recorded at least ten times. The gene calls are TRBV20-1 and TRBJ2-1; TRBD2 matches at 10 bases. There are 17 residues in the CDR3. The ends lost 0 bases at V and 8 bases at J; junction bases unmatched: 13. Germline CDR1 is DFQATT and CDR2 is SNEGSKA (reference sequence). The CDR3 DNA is TGCAGTGCTAGAGATAGCAGGAGCGGGAGGGCGGTGTATGAGCAGTTCTTC. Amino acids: CSARDSRSGRAVYEQFF.

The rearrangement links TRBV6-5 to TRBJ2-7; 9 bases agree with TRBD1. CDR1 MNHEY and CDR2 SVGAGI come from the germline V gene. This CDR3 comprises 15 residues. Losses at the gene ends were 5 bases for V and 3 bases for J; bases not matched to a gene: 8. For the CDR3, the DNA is TGTGCCAGCAGTCCTGGGACAGGGTGGGACTACGAGCAGTACTTC. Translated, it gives CASSPGTGWDYEQYF.

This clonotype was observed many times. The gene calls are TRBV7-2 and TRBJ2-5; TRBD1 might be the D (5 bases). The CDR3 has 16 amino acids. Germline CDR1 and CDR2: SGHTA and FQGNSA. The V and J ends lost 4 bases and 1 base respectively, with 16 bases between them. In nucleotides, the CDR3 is TGTGCCAGCAGCTCTACCCCCAGGGCTGCCCAAGAGACCCAGTACTTC. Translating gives CASSSTPRAAQETQYF. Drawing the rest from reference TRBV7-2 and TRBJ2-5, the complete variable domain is GAGVSQSPSNKVTEKGKDVELRCDPISGHTALYWYRQSLGQGLEFLIYFQGNSAPDKSGLPSDRFSAERTGGSVSTLTIQRTQQEDSAVYLCASSSTPRAAQETQYFGPGTRLLVL.